The next 5 T cell receptor beta chains were all read from a single sample in a study of blood T cell repertoires in COVID-19. Sequencing was performed with immunoSEQ multiplex PCR; in TCRdb, only in-frame clones are kept and a portion is missing. The profile shows some 370,000 clones, around 87% of them singletons. Sequenced sample: peripheral blood. These receptors all stem from a young man with active or convalescent COVID-19.

This sequence joins TRBV5-1 and TRBJ2-3, with 10 bases identical to TRBD1. The germline gives CDR1 SGHRS, CDR2 YFSETQ. V shed 4 bases and J 4 bases; nucleotides not matched to a gene: 9. The CDR3 extends over 16 amino acids. CDR3 coding DNA: TGCGCCAGCAGCCCCCTGACAGGGGGCGCATCAGATACGCAGTATTTT. Residues: CASSPLTGGASDTQYF.

This chain uses TRBV24-1 with TRBJ1-5; 7 bases line up with TRBD1. With V trimmed by 3 bases and J by 11 bases, 9 bases remained unmatched. Germline values: CDR1 KGHDR, CDR2 SFDVKD. The CDR3 loop spans 14 amino acids. CDR3 nucleotides: TGTGCCACCAGTGATGGGGACAGCCTGGGAGCCCAGCATTTT. Translation gives CATSDGDSLGAQHF.

The gene calls are TRBV5-5 and TRBJ1-6, with a tentative D call TRBD1 (6 bases). The CDR3 runs to 17 residues. Germline CDR1 reads SGHKS; CDR2 reads YYEKEE (reference sequence). Between the trimmed V and J ends, which lost 3 bases and 0 bases, there was a span of 13 bases. The CDR3 nucleotides are TGTGCCAGCAGCTCGGACAGTTCAAGCTCCTATAATTCACCCCTCCACTTT. This codes for CASSSDSSSSYNSPLHF.

The CDR3 DNA reads TGTGCCAGCACCATGGGAGGATGGAACACTGAAGCTTTCTTT. Encoded protein: CASTMGGWNTEAFF. The rearrangement uses TRBV7-8 and TRBJ1-1, with D unclear. This CDR3 has 14 residues. V lost 7 bases to trimming and J lost 1 base, with 13 bases between them. Germline lookup yields CDR1 SGHVS and CDR2 FQNEAQ.

The gene calls are TRBV28 and TRBJ1-1, with a tentative D call TRBD1 (6 bases). V dropped 5 bases and J dropped 3 bases, with 13 bases sitting between them. Germline assignment: CDR1 MDHEN and CDR2 SYDVKM. The CDR3 has 14 residues. CDR3 amino acids: CASSLAGADTEAFF. The CDR3 DNA reads TGTGCCAGCAGTCTCGCAGGGGCGGACACTGAAGCTTTCTTT.